This TCR beta chain was obtained from a study of CD8+CD57+ T cells in acquired aplastic anemia. Overall study context: Recorded DNA amounts for sorted CD4+ and CD8+ cells had an average of 3.2 ug. Findings of the study overall: Researchers report that around 30 CD8+ CDR3 sequences appeared in both patients and controls. Controls and patients did not differ significantly in CD8+ Simpson's diversity.

About this clonotype itself: No antigen is known for it.

Researchers used genomic DNA as the template to profile TCR beta VDJ and CDR3. In TCRdb, the reads were re-called with MiXCR into one record per CDR3 protein. This sample has more than 150,000 distinct CDR3 sequences, with 35% to 50% found just once. The sequencing sample was made of sorted CD4+, CD8+, or CD8+CD57+ T cells (not recorded which) from PBMCs. The clonotype originates from a human donor in good health.

Here the CDR3 DNA reads TGTGCCAGCAGTTTAGTAGGGTCTGGAAACACCATATATTTT. It is translated as CASSLVGSGNTIYF. V and J are TRBV12-3 or TRBV12-4 and TRBJ1-3; no clear D. Trimming stripped 1 base from V and 1 base from J, with 5 bases between. This CDR3 comprises 14 residues.